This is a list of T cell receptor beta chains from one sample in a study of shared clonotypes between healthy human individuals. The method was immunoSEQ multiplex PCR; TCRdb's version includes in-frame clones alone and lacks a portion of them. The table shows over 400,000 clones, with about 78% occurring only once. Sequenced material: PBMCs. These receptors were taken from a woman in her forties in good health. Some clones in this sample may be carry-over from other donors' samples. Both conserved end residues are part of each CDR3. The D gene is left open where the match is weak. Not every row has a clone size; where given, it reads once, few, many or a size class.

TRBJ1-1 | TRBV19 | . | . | CASKKPNTEAFF | TGTGCCAGTAAGAAACCGAACACTGAAGCTTTCTTT
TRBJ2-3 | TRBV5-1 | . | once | CASSLANGDTQYF | TGCGCCAGCAGTTTGGCAAACGGGGATACGCAGTATTTT
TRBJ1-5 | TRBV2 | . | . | CASSDGTVRPQHF | TGTGCCAGCAGCGACGGGACGGTTCGGCCCCAGCATTTT
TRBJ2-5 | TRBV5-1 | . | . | CASSLGGVDLETQYF | TGCGCCAGCAGCTTGGGGGGCGTGGATTTAGAGACCCAGTACTTC
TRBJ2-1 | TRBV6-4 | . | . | CASSDSTYGEQFF | TGTGCCAGCAGTGACTCGACGTACGGTGAGCAGTTCTTC
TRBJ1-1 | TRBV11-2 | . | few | CASSPRGNTEAFF | TGTGCCAGCAGCCCGCGGGGGAACACTGAAGCTTTCTTT
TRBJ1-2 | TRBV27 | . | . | CASSQGRGAWNGYTF | TGTGCCAGCAGCCAGGGCCGGGGGGCTTGGAATGGCTACACCTTC
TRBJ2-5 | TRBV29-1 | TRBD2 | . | CSVDWGGGETQYF | TGCAGCGTTGATTGGGGGGGTGGAGAGACCCAGTACTTC
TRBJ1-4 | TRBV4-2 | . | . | CASSQALPGIGEKLFF | TGTGCCAGCAGCCAGGCTCTACCGGGGATAGGTGAAAAACTGTTTTTT
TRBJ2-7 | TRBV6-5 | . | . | CASSYETGPFYEQYF | TGTGCCAGCAGTTACGAGACAGGACCCTTCTACGAGCAGTACTTC
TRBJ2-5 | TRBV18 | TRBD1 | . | CASSPRQGTRETQYF | TGTGCCAGCTCACCACGACAGGGGACGAGGGAGACCCAGTACTTC
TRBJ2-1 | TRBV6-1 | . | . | CASRPLATGYNEQFF | TGTGCCAGCAGACCCCTAGCGACTGGCTACAATGAGCAGTTCTTC
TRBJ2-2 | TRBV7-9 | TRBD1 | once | CASSGMPFGGTENTGELFF | TGTGCCAGCAGCGGAATGCCGTTCGGTGGGACAGAGAACACCGGGGAGCTGTTTTTT
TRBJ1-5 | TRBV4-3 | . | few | CASSQDGGGHQPQHF | TGCGCCAGCAGCCAAGACGGGGGGGGTCATCAGCCCCAGCATTTT
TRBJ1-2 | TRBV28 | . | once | CASSGTLGTVYGYTF | TGTGCCAGCAGTGGGACCCTTGGGACGGTCTATGGCTACACCTTC
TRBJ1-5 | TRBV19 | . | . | CASSMGWGFQPQHF | TGTGCCAGTAGTATGGGGTGGGGTTTTCAGCCCCAGCATTTT
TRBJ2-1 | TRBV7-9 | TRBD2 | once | CASSFGLADNEQFF | TGTGCCAGCAGCTTTGGACTAGCGGACAATGAGCAGTTCTTC
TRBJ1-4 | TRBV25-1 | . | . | CASSGWVGGNEKLFF | TGTGCCAGCAGTGGGTGGGTCGGGGGTAATGAAAAACTGTTTTTT
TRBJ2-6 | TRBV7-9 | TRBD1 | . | CASSPGTGTGANVLTF | TGTGCCAGCAGTCCCGGGACAGGGACTGGGGCCAACGTCCTGACTTTC
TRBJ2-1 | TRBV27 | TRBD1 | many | CASRWDRYNEQFF | TGTGCCAGCCGTTGGGACAGATACAATGAGCAGTTCTTC
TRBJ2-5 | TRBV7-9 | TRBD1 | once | CASSSWDRAQETQYF | TGTGCCAGCAGCTCTTGGGACAGGGCCCAAGAGACCCAGTACTTC
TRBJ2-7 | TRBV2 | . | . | CATTMAGASYEQYF | TGTGCCACTACTATGGCGGGGGCCTCCTACGAGCAGTACTTC
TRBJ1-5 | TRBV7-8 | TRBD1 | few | CASSLWTGSGQPQHF | TGTGCCAGCAGCTTATGGACAGGGTCAGGTCAGCCCCAGCATTTT
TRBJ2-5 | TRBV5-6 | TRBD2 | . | CASSGTSGSSSYF | TGTGCCAGCAGTGGGACTAGCGGCAGTTCGTCGTACTTC
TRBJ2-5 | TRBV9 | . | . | CASMGPPRAETQYF | TGTGCCAGCATGGGCCCCCCCCGCGCGGAGACCCAGTACTTC
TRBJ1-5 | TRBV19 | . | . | CASSMRGGNQPQHF | TGTGCCAGTAGTATGAGGGGGGGGAATCAGCCCCAGCATTTT
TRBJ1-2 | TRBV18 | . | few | CASSLQPTDANYGYTF | TGTGCCAGCTCACTCCAACCGACAGACGCTAACTATGGCTACACCTTC
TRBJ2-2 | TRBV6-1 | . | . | CASSENTGELFF | TGTGCCAGCAGTGAGAACACCGGGGAGCTGTTTTTT
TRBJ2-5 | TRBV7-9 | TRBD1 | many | CASRSRQGTQETQYF | TGTGCCAGCAGATCAAGACAGGGCACCCAAGAGACCCAGTACTTC
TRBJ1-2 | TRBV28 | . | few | CASSLWREGYTF | TGTGCCAGCAGTTTATGGAGGGAAGGCTACACCTTC
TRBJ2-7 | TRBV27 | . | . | CASRIGTGSSYEQYF | TGTGCCAGCCGGATTGGGACGGGAAGCTCCTACGAGCAGTACTTC
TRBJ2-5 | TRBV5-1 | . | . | CASSPQGTETQYF | TGCGCCAGCAGCCCCCAGGGTACGGAGACCCAGTACTTC
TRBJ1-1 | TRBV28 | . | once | CASSSVSMNTEAFF | TGTGCCAGCAGTTCGGTTAGCATGAACACTGAAGCTTTCTTT
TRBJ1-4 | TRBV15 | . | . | CATSRDQEEKLFF | TGTGCCACCAGCAGAGATCAGGAGGAAAAACTGTTTTTT
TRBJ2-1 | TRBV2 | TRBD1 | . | CASSRTGGSYNEQFF | TGTGCCAGCAGTCGTACAGGGGGCTCCTACAATGAGCAGTTCTTC
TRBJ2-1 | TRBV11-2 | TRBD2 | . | CASSLGGSLNEQFF | TGTGCCAGCAGCTTAGGCGGGAGCTTGAATGAGCAGTTCTTC
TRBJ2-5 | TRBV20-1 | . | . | CSQGTVETQYF | TGCAGTCAAGGGACCGTGGAGACCCAGTACTTC
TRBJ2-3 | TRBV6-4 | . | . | CASSESPTSGPDTQYF | TGTGCCAGCAGTGAATCACCCACTAGTGGCCCAGATACGCAGTATTTT
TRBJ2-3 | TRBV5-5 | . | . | CASSFRSTDTQYF | TGTGCCAGCAGCTTCCGAAGCACAGATACGCAGTATTTT
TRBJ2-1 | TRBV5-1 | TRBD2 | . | CASSPQREGRYEQFF | TGCGCCAGCAGCCCGCAGCGGGAGGGCCGGTATGAGCAGTTCTTC
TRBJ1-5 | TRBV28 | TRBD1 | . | CASLRDRADGQPQHF | TGTGCCAGCCTCAGGGACAGGGCAGATGGTCAGCCCCAGCATTTT
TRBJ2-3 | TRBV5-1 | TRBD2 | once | CASSLSSGATDTQYF | TGCGCCAGCAGCTTGTCTAGCGGGGCCACAGATACGCAGTATTTT
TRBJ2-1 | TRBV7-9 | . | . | CASSLRSAGQGSNEQFF | TGTGCCAGCAGCTTAAGATCCGCGGGGCAGGGGAGTAATGAGCAGTTCTTC
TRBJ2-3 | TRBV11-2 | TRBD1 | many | CASRTTGGITDTQYF | TGTGCCAGCAGGACCACAGGGGGAATCACAGATACGCAGTATTTT
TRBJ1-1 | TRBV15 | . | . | CATSRERQTAEAFF | TGTGCCACCAGCAGAGAGAGGCAGACTGCTGAAGCTTTCTTT
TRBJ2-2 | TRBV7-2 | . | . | CASSMRGRELFF | TGTGCCAGCAGCATGCGAGGGCGGGAGCTGTTTTTT
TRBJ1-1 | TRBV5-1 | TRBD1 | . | CASSSDPTGSNTEAFF | TGCGCCAGCAGCTCAGACCCGACAGGGTCAAACACTGAAGCTTTCTTT
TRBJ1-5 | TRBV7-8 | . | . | CASSLARLHELYSNQPQHF | TGTGCCAGCAGCTTAGCTCGCCTGCATGAACTTTATAGCAATCAGCCCCAGCATTTT
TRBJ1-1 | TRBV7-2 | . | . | CASSPDSLNTEAFF | TGTGCCAGCAGCCCGGACAGTCTGAACACTGAAGCTTTCTTT
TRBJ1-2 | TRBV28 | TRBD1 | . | CASSSGQEDGGYTF | TGTGCCAGCAGTAGCGGACAGGAAGATGGTGGCTACACCTTC
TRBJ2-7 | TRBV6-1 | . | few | CASSENAGYYEQYF | TGTGCCAGCAGTGAAAACGCAGGTTACTACGAGCAGTACTTC
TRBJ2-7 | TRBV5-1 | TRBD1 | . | CASSRDSTYEQYF | TGCGCCAGCAGCCGGGACAGCACCTACGAGCAGTACTTC
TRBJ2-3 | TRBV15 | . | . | CATSRDGSSTDTQYF | TGTGCCACCAGCAGAGATGGATCTAGCACAGATACGCAGTATTTT
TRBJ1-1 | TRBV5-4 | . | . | CASSQGGGQAFF | TGTGCCAGCAGCCAAGGCGGAGGACAAGCTTTCTTT
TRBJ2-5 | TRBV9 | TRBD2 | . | CASSVGREAWETQYF | TGTGCCAGCAGCGTAGGGCGGGAGGCCTGGGAGACCCAGTACTTC
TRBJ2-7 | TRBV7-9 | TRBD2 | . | CASSKLAGEERGQYF | TGTGCCAGCAGCAAACTAGCGGGAGAGGAAAGAGGGCAGTACTTC
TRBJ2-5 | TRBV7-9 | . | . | CASSLAGSDQETQYF | TGTGCCAGCAGCTTAGCCGGGTCAGACCAAGAGACCCAGTACTTC